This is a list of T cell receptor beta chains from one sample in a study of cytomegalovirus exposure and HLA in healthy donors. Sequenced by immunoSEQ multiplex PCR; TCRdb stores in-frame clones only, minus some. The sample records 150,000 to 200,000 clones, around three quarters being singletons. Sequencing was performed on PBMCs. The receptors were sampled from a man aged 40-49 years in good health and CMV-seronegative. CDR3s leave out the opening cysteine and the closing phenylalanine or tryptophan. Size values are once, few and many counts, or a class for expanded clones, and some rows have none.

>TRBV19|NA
ASRPGLHFGELF
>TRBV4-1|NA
ASSQPGQGHQPQH
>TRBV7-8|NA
ASSLDGTGIYEQY
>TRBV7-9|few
SSSPTVREQF
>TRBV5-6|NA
ASSVPGQGATGYT
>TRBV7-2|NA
ASSFRTTTRVRNTEAF
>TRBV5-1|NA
ASNPGTSGTYEQY
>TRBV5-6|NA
ASSARGGFEPQH
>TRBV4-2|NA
ASSQDGHQNYGYT
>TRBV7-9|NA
ASSPQVADTQY
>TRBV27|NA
ASSPDRVRGYT
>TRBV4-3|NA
ASSQDRPGREGRGNEQF
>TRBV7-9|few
ASSLGTGREETQY
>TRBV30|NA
AWSEQGYEQY
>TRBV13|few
ASSLGGTSGHSTDTQY
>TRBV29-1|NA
SVGRDYEQY
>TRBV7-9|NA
ASSLGRGYYEQY
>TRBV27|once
ASSLSGPNYGYT
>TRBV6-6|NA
ASSFPQGAYEQY
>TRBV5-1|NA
ASSYYTGGLADTEAF
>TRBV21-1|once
ASKAGGRGNQPQH
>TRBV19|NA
ATTDRSSYEQY